This T cell receptor (beta chain) was obtained from a study of beta chain features in type 1 diabetes. General study points: There was a moderate but significant shortening of TCRB CDR3s in all four CD4+ subsets of Type 1 diabetes patients.

The whole isolated RNA underwent reverse transcription, so sequencing captured expressed TCRB transcripts. The table came from immunoSEQ multiplex PCR; TCRdb's copy has only in-frame clones and leaves some out. The table includes 250,000 or so clones, roughly 13% detected once. With respect to this clone: Its antigen is not identified.

CDR1 SNHLY and CDR2 FYNNEI come from the germline V gene. Trimming took 7 bases from V and 1 from J; bases not matched to a gene: 3. This CDR3 spans 14 amino acids. The TCR originated in a man in his thirties or forties with type 1 diabetes. V and J are TRBV2 and TRBJ2-1, with 8 bases lining up with TRBD2. Sequenced: naive CD4+ T cells from blood. The chain's CDR3 is CASKGGGSYNEQFF. The DNA of the CDR3 is TGTGCCAGCAAGGGCGGGGGGTCCTACAATGAGCAGTTCTTC.